The clone carrying this T cell receptor beta chain occurred once. This sample was included in a study of control samples from healthy donors and cancer patients. There are 15 residues in the CDR3. Germline lookup yields CDR1 LGHDT and CDR2 YNNKEL (reference sequence). With 4 bases removed from V and 0 bases from J, the gap between germline ends came to 10 bases. The method was immunoSEQ multiplex PCR; TCRdb's version includes in-frame clones alone and lacks a portion of them. The sample lists approximately 120,000 clones; roughly 90% were seen once. This chain links TRBV3-1 (or the pseudogene TRBV3-2) with TRBJ2-1, with TRBD2 as a possible D gene (6 bases). The origin of this receptor is a woman between 50 and 59 years old in good health. The sequenced sample was blood. The CDR3 region is CASSLRGSSYNEQFF. The CDR3 DNA follows: TGTGCCAGCAGCCTCCGGGGGAGCTCCTACAATGAGCAGTTCTTC.